A selection of T cell receptor beta chains follows, all from one sample in a study of shared clonotypes between healthy human individuals. Generated by immunoSEQ multiplex PCR, the TCRdb table keeps only in-frame clones and is missing some. The repertoire holds some 2.1 million clones, with 85% to 95% as singletons. The source material was naive CD4+ T cells sorted from blood. The origin of the receptors is a young man in good health. Both conserved end residues are part of each CDR3. The D gene is left open where the match is weak. The size of a clone is reported for some rows only, either as once, few or many, or as a class for expanded clones.

clone size: -; D gene: -; V gene: TRBV9; J gene: TRBJ1-2; CDR3 DNA: TGTGCCAGCAGCGTAGCCGGACAGAACTATGGCTACACCTTC; CDR3 protein: CASSVAGQNYGYTF
clone size: -; D gene: TRBD2; V gene: TRBV4-1; J gene: TRBJ2-3; CDR3 DNA: TGCGCCAGCAGCTACGGACTAGCGGGAGGAACAGATACGCAGTATTTT; CDR3 protein: CASSYGLAGGTDTQYF
clone size: -; D gene: -; V gene: TRBV13; J gene: TRBJ2-7; CDR3 DNA: TGTGCCAGCAGCTTATTGGGACTTAGTTACGAGCAGTACTTC; CDR3 protein: CASSLLGLSYEQYF
clone size: -; D gene: -; V gene: TRBV28; J gene: TRBJ1-3; CDR3 DNA: TGTGCCAGCAGCCCCCAGGGACGGGGAAACTCTGGAAACACCATATATTTT; CDR3 protein: CASSPQGRGNSGNTIYF
clone size: -; D gene: -; V gene: TRBV4-1; J gene: TRBJ2-2; CDR3 DNA: TGCGCCAGCAGCCGTTCCGGGGCCAGGGACACCGGGGAGCTGTTTTTT; CDR3 protein: CASSRSGARDTGELFF
clone size: -; D gene: TRBD1; V gene: TRBV4-1; J gene: TRBJ1-6; CDR3 DNA: TGCGCCAGCAGCCATTCCGACAGGGGCCATTCACCCCTCCACTTT; CDR3 protein: CASSHSDRGHSPLHF
clone size: -; D gene: TRBD1; V gene: TRBV12-5; J gene: TRBJ1-5; CDR3 DNA: TGTGCTAGTGGTTTGGGGACAGGGCCCCACTGGGATTTT; CDR3 protein: CASGLGTGPHWDF
clone size: -; D gene: -; V gene: TRBV30; J gene: TRBJ2-3; CDR3 DNA: TGTGCCTGGAGTGCCTCCTATGCGGGGACAGATACGCAGTATTTT; CDR3 protein: CAWSASYAGTDTQYF
clone size: -; D gene: TRBD1; V gene: TRBV7-8; J gene: TRBJ1-2; CDR3 DNA: TGTGCCAGCAGCCCCGCAGTGGCTAGGGGGCATGGAAGCTACACCTTC; CDR3 protein: CASSPAVARGHGSYTF
clone size: -; D gene: TRBD2; V gene: TRBV4-3; J gene: TRBJ2-2; CDR3 DNA: TGCGCCAGCAGCCAAGATCCGGGACTAGCCTCTGGGGAGCTGTTTTTT; CDR3 protein: CASSQDPGLASGELFF
clone size: -; D gene: -; V gene: TRBV4-3; J gene: TRBJ2-5; CDR3 DNA: TGCGCCAGCAGCCTTCTGAGGGGGGAGACCCAGTACTTC; CDR3 protein: CASSLLRGETQYF
clone size: -; D gene: -; V gene: TRBV6-5; J gene: TRBJ1-2; CDR3 DNA: TGTGCCAGCAATCAGGACGGGTATGGCTACACCTTC; CDR3 protein: CASNQDGYGYTF
clone size: -; D gene: -; V gene: TRBV6-5; J gene: TRBJ2-7; CDR3 DNA: TGTGCCAGCACCTTAGACTCCTACGAGCAGTACTTC; CDR3 protein: CASTLDSYEQYF
clone size: -; D gene: -; V gene: TRBV7-7; J gene: TRBJ2-5; CDR3 DNA: TGTGCTAGCAGCTTTAATCCTGGGGGGGAGACCCAGTACTTC; CDR3 protein: CASSFNPGGETQYF
clone size: once; D gene: TRBD1; V gene: TRBV28; J gene: TRBJ1-1; CDR3 DNA: TGTGCCAGCAGTTTAAGGACAGGGAGAATGAACACTGAAGCTTTCTTT; CDR3 protein: CASSLRTGRMNTEAFF
clone size: -; D gene: -; V gene: TRBV28; J gene: TRBJ2-6; CDR3 DNA: TGTGCCAGCCGAAGCTCTGGGGCCAACGTCCTGACTTTC; CDR3 protein: CASRSSGANVLTF
clone size: once; D gene: -; V gene: TRBV5-8; J gene: TRBJ1-4; CDR3 DNA: TGTGCCAGCAGCCTGGGGAGGGGTGAAAAACTGTTTTTT; CDR3 protein: CASSLGRGEKLFF
clone size: -; D gene: -; V gene: TRBV6-1; J gene: TRBJ2-2; CDR3 DNA: TGTGCCAGCAGTGAAGCGGGGGCGAACACCGGGGAGCTGTTTTTT; CDR3 protein: CASSEAGANTGELFF
clone size: -; D gene: -; V gene: TRBV5-1; J gene: TRBJ2-7; CDR3 DNA: TGCGCCAGCAGCTTGGGGGCAGCGTCCTACGAGCAGTACTTC; CDR3 protein: CASSLGAASYEQYF
clone size: once; D gene: -; V gene: TRBV30; J gene: TRBJ2-5; CDR3 DNA: TGTGCCTGGGGCTTGGGGGAGACCCAGTACTTC; CDR3 protein: CAWGLGETQYF
clone size: -; D gene: TRBD1; V gene: TRBV5-1; J gene: TRBJ1-5; CDR3 DNA: TGCGCCAGCAGCCGGGACAGCTCTCAGCCCCAGCATTTT; CDR3 protein: CASSRDSSQPQHF
clone size: -; D gene: -; V gene: TRBV12-2; J gene: TRBJ2-1; CDR3 DNA: TGTGCAAGTCGCTTAGGTCCCTCTAGCGGGAGCTACAATGAGCAGTTCTTC; CDR3 protein: CASRLGPSSGSYNEQFF
clone size: -; D gene: -; V gene: TRBV7-9; J gene: TRBJ1-6; CDR3 DNA: TGTGCCAGCAGCTTAAACAGCGCTAATTCACCCCTCCACTTT; CDR3 protein: CASSLNSANSPLHF
clone size: -; D gene: -; V gene: TRBV7-2; J gene: TRBJ1-2; CDR3 DNA: TGTGCCAGCAGCTTCAACAGGGTGGGCTACACCTTC; CDR3 protein: CASSFNRVGYTF
clone size: -; D gene: TRBD2; V gene: TRBV11-2; J gene: TRBJ2-2; CDR3 DNA: TGTGCCAGCAGCGAACCGGGGGGGAGTCGTACCGGGGAGCTGTTTTTT; CDR3 protein: CASSEPGGSRTGELFF
clone size: -; D gene: -; V gene: TRBV6-1; J gene: TRBJ2-1; CDR3 DNA: TGTGCCACCTTAACTACGTGGGAGCAGTTCTTC; CDR3 protein: CATLTTWEQFF
clone size: -; D gene: -; V gene: TRBV4-2; J gene: TRBJ2-2; CDR3 DNA: TGTGCCAGCAGCCAAGATCAGGGGCTAAGAGGGGACACCGGGGAGCTGTTTTTT; CDR3 protein: CASSQDQGLRGDTGELFF
clone size: once; D gene: -; V gene: TRBV19; J gene: TRBJ1-6; CDR3 DNA: TGTGCCAGTAGTATAAGGGGGGCAAAAAGAGCCCTCCACTTT; CDR3 protein: CASSIRGAKRALHF
clone size: -; D gene: TRBD2; V gene: TRBV5-4; J gene: TRBJ2-7; CDR3 DNA: TGTGCCAGCAGCTTGGGGGGGCTAGCGGGAGACGAGCAGTACTTC; CDR3 protein: CASSLGGLAGDEQYF
clone size: -; D gene: TRBD2; V gene: TRBV6-1; J gene: TRBJ2-1; CDR3 DNA: TGTGCCAGCAGTGAAGCGCTTCTAAGCGGGGCCTACAATGAGCAGTTCTTC; CDR3 protein: CASSEALLSGAYNEQFF
clone size: -; D gene: -; V gene: TRBV6-6; J gene: TRBJ2-7; CDR3 DNA: TGTGCCAGCAGTTACTCTGGGGGCAACTACGAGCAGTACTTC; CDR3 protein: CASSYSGGNYEQYF
clone size: -; D gene: -; V gene: TRBV4-3; J gene: TRBJ1-2; CDR3 DNA: TGCGCCAGCAGCCAAAGTCGGGACTACTATGGCTACACCTTC; CDR3 protein: CASSQSRDYYGYTF
clone size: -; D gene: -; V gene: TRBV2; J gene: TRBJ2-7; CDR3 DNA: TGTGCCAGCAACATAGGCGGGAAGGACTACGAGCAGTACTTC; CDR3 protein: CASNIGGKDYEQYF
clone size: -; D gene: TRBD1; V gene: TRBV5-6; J gene: TRBJ1-6; CDR3 DNA: TGTGCCAGCAGCGTACTTGACAGGGATAATTCACCCCTCCACTTT; CDR3 protein: CASSVLDRDNSPLHF
clone size: -; D gene: -; V gene: TRBV6-1; J gene: TRBJ1-6; CDR3 DNA: TGTGCCAGCATGGTGGAAAGCTCCTATAATTCACCCCTCCACTTT; CDR3 protein: CASMVESSYNSPLHF
clone size: -; D gene: -; V gene: TRBV30; J gene: TRBJ1-5; CDR3 DNA: TGTGCCTGGATGAAAGATAGCAATCAGCCCCAGCATTTT; CDR3 protein: CAWMKDSNQPQHF
clone size: -; D gene: TRBD2; V gene: TRBV7-3; J gene: TRBJ2-2; CDR3 DNA: TGTGCCAGCAGCTTAACCCTAGCGGGGGCCAACACCGGGGAGCTGTTTTTT; CDR3 protein: CASSLTLAGANTGELFF
clone size: -; D gene: -; V gene: TRBV5-5; J gene: TRBJ1-3; CDR3 DNA: TGTGCCAGCAGCTTGGTGGGAGGGCCTGGAAACACCATATATTTT; CDR3 protein: CASSLVGGPGNTIYF
clone size: -; D gene: -; V gene: TRBV7-2; J gene: TRBJ1-6; CDR3 DNA: TGTGCCAGCAGCGTTTTAGTGTCACCCCTCCACTTT; CDR3 protein: CASSVLVSPLHF
clone size: -; D gene: -; V gene: TRBV7-9; J gene: TRBJ2-7; CDR3 DNA: TGTGCCAGCAGCCGATTTGGCGAGCAGTACTTC; CDR3 protein: CASSRFGEQYF
clone size: -; D gene: -; V gene: TRBV2; J gene: TRBJ2-7; CDR3 DNA: TGTGCCAGCAGTACTCTCTACGAGCAGTACTTC; CDR3 protein: CASSTLYEQYF
clone size: -; D gene: TRBD1; V gene: TRBV2; J gene: TRBJ1-5; CDR3 DNA: TGTGCCAGCAGGATAACAGGGGGCAGTCAGCCCCAGCATTTT; CDR3 protein: CASRITGGSQPQHF
clone size: -; D gene: TRBD1; V gene: TRBV28; J gene: TRBJ1-1; CDR3 DNA: TGTGCCAGCAGGGGACAGGGGTGGACTGAAGCTTTCTTT; CDR3 protein: CASRGQGWTEAFF
clone size: -; D gene: -; V gene: TRBV4-3; J gene: TRBJ2-7; CDR3 DNA: TGCGCCAGCAGCCAAGCGATGTCAGGGGCCTACGAGCAGTACTTC; CDR3 protein: CASSQAMSGAYEQYF
clone size: -; D gene: TRBD2; V gene: TRBV6-5; J gene: TRBJ2-7; CDR3 DNA: TGTGCCAGAGGGAGGACTAGCCCCTACGAGCAGTACTTC; CDR3 protein: CARGRTSPYEQYF
clone size: -; D gene: -; V gene: TRBV6-5; J gene: TRBJ1-2; CDR3 DNA: TGTGCCAGCAGCCGATGGACAGATAACTATGGCTACACCTTC; CDR3 protein: CASSRWTDNYGYTF
clone size: -; D gene: TRBD1; V gene: TRBV28; J gene: TRBJ2-7; CDR3 DNA: TGTGCCAGCAGCCCCCGGACAGGGGGCATGTACGAGCAGTACTTC; CDR3 protein: CASSPRTGGMYEQYF
clone size: -; D gene: TRBD1; V gene: TRBV28; J gene: TRBJ1-5; CDR3 DNA: TGTGCCAGCAGTTTATTCACAGCCGGACAGGGGGATTATCAGCCCCAGCATTTT; CDR3 protein: CASSLFTAGQGDYQPQHF
clone size: -; D gene: TRBD2; V gene: TRBV6-5; J gene: TRBJ2-3; CDR3 DNA: TGTGCCAGCAGACTGGCGGGAGCAGATACGCAGTATTTT; CDR3 protein: CASRLAGADTQYF
clone size: -; D gene: -; V gene: TRBV4-1; J gene: TRBJ2-1; CDR3 DNA: TGCGCCAGCAGCCAAGTAGGTATATACAATGAGCAGTTCTTC; CDR3 protein: CASSQVGIYNEQFF
clone size: -; D gene: -; V gene: TRBV6-5; J gene: TRBJ1-2; CDR3 DNA: TGTGCCAGCAGTTACTCGACGGCTTATGGCTACACCTTC; CDR3 protein: CASSYSTAYGYTF
clone size: -; D gene: TRBD2; V gene: TRBV29-1; J gene: TRBJ2-5; CDR3 DNA: TGCAGCGTTGGGGTTGGCGGGGGAGAGACCCAGTACTTC; CDR3 protein: CSVGVGGGETQYF
clone size: -; D gene: TRBD2; V gene: TRBV10-3; J gene: TRBJ2-1; CDR3 DNA: TGTGCCATCAGCACTGGGACTAGCGGGAGGGGCGATGAGCAGTTCTTC; CDR3 protein: CAISTGTSGRGDEQFF
clone size: -; D gene: TRBD2; V gene: TRBV25-1; J gene: TRBJ2-3; CDR3 DNA: TGTGCCAGCAGTGAGACGGGGGGGAAAGATACGCAGTATTTT; CDR3 protein: CASSETGGKDTQYF
clone size: -; D gene: -; V gene: TRBV5-6; J gene: TRBJ1-2; CDR3 DNA: TGTGCCAGCAGTCCTGACAGAAACTATGGCTACACCTTC; CDR3 protein: CASSPDRNYGYTF
clone size: -; D gene: TRBD2; V gene: TRBV18; J gene: TRBJ2-3; CDR3 DNA: TGTGCCAGCTCACAGCCGACTAGCGGAAACACAGATACGCAGTATTTT; CDR3 protein: CASSQPTSGNTDTQYF
clone size: -; D gene: -; V gene: TRBV27; J gene: TRBJ1-1; CDR3 DNA: TGTGCCAGCAGCACGACGGGGGCCCATGAAGCTTTCTTT; CDR3 protein: CASSTTGAHEAFF
clone size: -; D gene: -; V gene: TRBV6-5; J gene: TRBJ2-1; CDR3 DNA: TGTGCCAGCAGACAGGGTGGCGACAATGAGCAGTTCTTC; CDR3 protein: CASRQGGDNEQFF
clone size: -; D gene: -; V gene: TRBV19; J gene: TRBJ1-4; CDR3 DNA: TGTGCCAGTAGTATGCTTGAGGGGATAGAAAAACTGTTTTTT; CDR3 protein: CASSMLEGIEKLFF